This T cell receptor (beta chain) came from a study of T-cell memory formation after mild COVID-19. The overall study: Each donor largely had its own TCR clusters.

This clonotype was detected a few times. The antigen is undetermined. One entry per CDR3 protein, called by TCRdb with MiXCR from the 5' RACE reads. In the table there are approximately 390,000 distinct CDR3 sequences, 16% of which are singletons. Study results and limitations: Those CD4+ clones that contracted were mainly in CM and EM (CD8+ ones in EMRA).

The clonotype comes from a man between 18 and 29 years old who had mild COVID-19 (a few samples of this study predate the infection). Cell type and time point are not known. Sequenced input: PBMCs or a T cell subset sorted from them (not recorded which).

The CDR3 protein is CASSEKVGGGYSYEQYF. The CDR3, as DNA: TGTGCCAGCAGTGAAAAAGTCGGCGGGGGATACTCCTACGAGCAGTACTTC. The chain employs TRBV6-1 and TRBJ2-7, with TRBD2 matching over 7 bases. Germline loops: CDR1 MNHNS, CDR2 SASEGT. This CDR3 is 17 amino acids long. V gave up 2 bases and J gave up 0 bases; unmatched junction bases: 10.